This TCR beta chain was sequenced for a study of cytomegalovirus exposure and HLA in healthy donors. Study summary: Of the donors genotyped, a few hundred in all, about 82% fell in the Caucasian-associated ancestry cluster.

There are 17 residues in the CDR3. J gave up 3 bases and V 2 bases, and 5 bases lay outside the gene matches. Germline V gene sequence: CDR1 SGHVS, CDR2 FNYEAQ. General observations from the study: Among TCR sequences, most were rare, though some public TCRs appeared in many donors. The authors listed 150 to 200 TCR beta chains as cytomegalovirus-associated. In vitro confirmation showed a few CMV-associated chains to be CMV antigen specific.

Worth noting for this clone: Its antigen is unidentified.

The PCR used 60 Vbeta and 13 Jbeta primers. Assay: immunoSEQ multiplex PCR; the TCRdb copy retains only in-frame clones and omits some. Of about 150,000 clones in the sample, 60% to 80% were seen once. V is TRBV7-6 and J is TRBJ2-2, with 11 bases matching TRBD1. Sequencing used PBMCs. This clonotype was obtained from a male donor in good health and CMV-seronegative. CDR3 residues: CASSLYGQGAYTGELFF. CDR3 in DNA: TGTGCCAGCAGCTTATATGGACAGGGGGCGTACACCGGGGAGCTGTTTTTT.